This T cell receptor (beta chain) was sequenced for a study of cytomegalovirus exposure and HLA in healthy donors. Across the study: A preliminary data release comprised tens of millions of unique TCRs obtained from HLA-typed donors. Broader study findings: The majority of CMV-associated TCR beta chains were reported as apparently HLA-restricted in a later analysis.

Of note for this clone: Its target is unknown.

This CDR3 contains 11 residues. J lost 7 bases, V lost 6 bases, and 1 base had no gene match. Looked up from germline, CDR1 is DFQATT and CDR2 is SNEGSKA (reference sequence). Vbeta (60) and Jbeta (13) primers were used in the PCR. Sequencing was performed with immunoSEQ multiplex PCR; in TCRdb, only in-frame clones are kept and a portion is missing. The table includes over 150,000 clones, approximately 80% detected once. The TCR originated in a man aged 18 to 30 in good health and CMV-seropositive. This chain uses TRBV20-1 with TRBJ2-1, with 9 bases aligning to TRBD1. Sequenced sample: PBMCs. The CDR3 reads CSAGQGNEQFF. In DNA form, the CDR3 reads TGCAGTGCAGGACAGGGGAATGAGCAGTTCTTC.